This TCR beta chain comes out of a study of lymphopenia after photon versus proton radiotherapy. General study results and limits: Post-nadir diversity loss with photons came from oligoclonal expansion, particularly CD8+ Temra cells. Larger post-nadir TCR diversity loss correlated inversely with survival in deceased patients. Relative stability marked proton patients; photon patients lost diversity and naive cells.

The repertoire was sequenced with immunoSEQ multiplex PCR; TCRdb's copy has only in-frame clones and lacks some. The repertoire holds tens of thousands of clones, with about four fifths as singletons. The V end was cut by 2 bases, the J end by 3 bases, with 8 bases between. Germline CDR1 is SGDLS and CDR2 is YYNGEE. This CDR3 is built from 14 residues. Comment on this clone: Its specificity is not known.

The source was peripheral blood, collected from a patient treated with proton-based radiotherapy. The receptor's source is a man between 60 and 75 years old with pancreatic cancer. The rearrangement links TRBV9 to TRBJ2-2; possible D gene TRBD2, 5 bases. This CDR3 is CASSVRDDTGELFF. The CDR3 DNA sequence: TGTGCCAGCAGCGTGAGGGATGACACCGGGGAGCTGTTTTTT.